This paragraph covers one TCR beta chain sequence. This specimen belongs to a study of blood T cells in healthy people across ages. CDR3 length: 15 amino acids. J was trimmed by 6 bases and V by 1 base; bases with no gene match: 9. Germline loops: CDR1 DFQATT, CDR2 SNEGSKA (reference sequence). Together with a sample-barcoded 5' primer, a J-beta primer mix was included in a second PCR lasting about 7 to 11 cycles. Each CDR3 protein is one row after TCRdb ran MiXCR on the 5' RACE reads. In the table there are hundreds of thousands of distinct CDR3 sequences, roughly three fifths of which are singletons.

Material: blood. This rearrangement joins TRBV20-1 to TRBJ1-5, with TRBD1 matching 7 bases. This TCR was recovered from a man in his forties in good health. Here the CDR3 reads CSARGGKGAGQPQHF. The CDR3 DNA reads TGCAGTGCTAGAGGTGGAAAGGGGGCCGGTCAGCCCCAGCATTTT.